The 11 T cell receptor beta chains reported below all come from one sample, sequenced in a study of molecular identifiers for immune sequencing clone quantification. TCRdb reanalysed the PCR reads using MiXCR and keeps one entry per CDR3 protein. The data hold 75,000 to 95,000 distinct CDR3 sequences, with around 27% observed a single time. The sequencing input was naive CD8+ T cells from blood, with Jurkat cell RNA spiked in. Subset of the sample: FACS-sorted CD8+CD4-CCR7+CD45RA+ naive T cells. These receptors originate from a human donor in good health. Some libraries in this study had Jurkat cell RNA spiked in.

This clonotype has only one observation. The chain carries TRBV27 and TRBJ2-5; 8 bases are a match to TRBD2. CDR3 size: 16 residues. V was clipped by 5 bases and J by 5 bases; unmatched bases: 13. Germline values: CDR1 MNHEY, CDR2 SMNVEV (reference sequence). CDR3 nucleotides: TGTGCCAGCAGTCCCCGGGAGATTAGCGGGATTGAGACCCAGTACTTC. Protein product: CASSPREISGIETQYF.

The sample holds a few counts of this clonotype. At one end, the junction sequence differs from germline, possibly due to a read error. The chain has TRBV7-2 and TRBJ2-6; 7 nucleotides match TRBD2. Germline lookup yields CDR1 SGHTA and CDR2 FQGNSA. The CDR3 totals 17 residues. CDR3 bases: TGTGCCAGCAGCCAAGTGCCCGCGGGGGTTGGGGCCAACGTCCTGCCTTTC. It translates to CASSQVPAGVGANVLPF.

This clonotype occurred many times. The chain carries TRBV15 and TRBJ2-1; 7 bases fit TRBD2. This CDR3 contains 14 residues. From germline, CDR1 is LNHNV and CDR2 YYDKDF (reference sequence). The V segment lost 0 bases and the J segment 10 bases; nucleotides outside the gene matches: 6. This chain's CDR3 is CATSREEGGQEQFF. In DNA form, the CDR3 reads TGTGCCACCAGCAGAGAGGAGGGAGGGCAGGAGCAGTTCTTC. Filled out from reference TRBV15 and TRBJ2-1, the complete variable domain reads DAMVIQNPRYQVTQFGKPVTLSCSQTLNHNVMYWYQQKSSQAPKLLFHYYDKDFNNEADTPDNFQSRRPNTSFCFLDIRSPGLGDTAMYLCATSREEGGQEQFFGPGTRLTVL.

Comments on this clonotype: This may arise from a read error, as a much more abundant clone is one base away. CDR3 in amino acids: CAGNTRTGNGANVLTF. The CDR3 nucleotides are TGTGCCGGCAACACCCGGACAGGGAACGGGGCCAACGTCCTGACTTTC. This sequence joins TRBV12-3 or TRBV12-4 and TRBJ2-6; 8 positions agree with TRBD1. With V trimmed by 11 bases and J by 4 bases, 13 bases remained unmatched. CDR3 length: 16 amino acids.

This clonotype was observed a handful of times. The gene calls are TRBV12-5 and TRBJ1-4, with 7 bases identical to TRBD1. This CDR3 spans 15 amino acids. Germline V lookup: CDR1 LGHNT, CDR2 FRNRAP. V gave up 6 bases and J gave up 0 bases; unmatched junction bases: 4. The CDR3 DNA is TGTGCTAGTGGAGGGGGCCGAGCAACTAATGAAAAACTGTTTTTT. Amino acids: CASGGGRATNEKLFF. The variable domain in full, with the rest retrieved from reference TRBV12-5 and TRBJ1-4, is DARVTQTPRHKVTEMGQEVTMRCQPILGHNTVFWYRQTMMQGLELLAYFRNRAPLDDSGMPKDRFSAEMPDATLATLKIQPSEPRDSAVYFCASGGGRATNEKLFFGSGTQLSVL.

On this clonotype itself: A much larger clonotype is one base distant, so this may be a read error. The chain carries TRBV7-6 and TRBJ2-3; D not certain. V was pared by 8 bases and J by 6 bases, with 18 bases between. Germline CDR1 is SGHVS and CDR2 is FNYEAQ. The CDR3 has 14 residues. CDR3 in amino acids: CASGPSADRDTQYF. In nucleotides, the CDR3 is TGTGCCAGCGGCCCCTCGGCAGACCGGGATACGCAGTATTTT.

Comments on this clonotype: One junction end disagrees with the germline gene, perhaps due to a read error. The chain carries TRBV12-3 or TRBV12-4 and TRBJ2-3; D uncertain. There are 13 residues in the CDR3. The CDR3 DNA reads TGTGCCAGCAGTTTACCGCCTTTAGATAAGCAGTATTTT. It codes for CASSLPPLDKQYF.

J is TRBJ2-2 and V is TRBV7-2; 11 bases line up with TRBD1. The trim removed 3 bases at V and 4 bases at J, leaving 4 bases unmatched. The CDR3 is made up of 16 amino acids. Germline CDR1 reads SGHTA; CDR2 reads FQGNSA. DNA for the CDR3: TGTGCCAGCAGCTTTGGACAGGGGGCGTTCACCGGGGAGCTGTTTTTT. It is translated as CASSFGQGAFTGELFF.

This clonotype was seen ten or more times. This chain connects TRBV7-2 to TRBJ2-3; D is tentatively TRBD1 or TRBD2 (5 bases each). This CDR3 comprises 15 residues. V was clipped by 6 bases and J by 0 bases, with 13 bases between them. CDR1 SGHTA and CDR2 FQGNSA come from the germline V gene. The CDR3 here is CASSVGTTSTDTQYF. As DNA, the CDR3 is TGTGCCAGCAGTGTGGGGACGACTAGCACAGATACGCAGTATTTT.

The chain carries TRBV27 and TRBJ2-7; tentative D call: TRBD2 (6 bases). Germline V gene data show CDR1 as MNHEY and CDR2 as SMNVEV (reference sequence). V lost 0 bases and J 3 bases, leaving 12 bases between the germline ends. The CDR3 covers 15 residues. The CDR3 loop is CASSLSTAGVYEQYF. The CDR3 DNA is TGTGCCAGCAGTTTATCGACAGCGGGCGTCTACGAGCAGTACTTC.

Comment on this clonotype: A junction boundary mismatches the germline segment, possibly from a read error. The V call is TRBV3-1, the J call TRBJ1-4, with 8 bases fitting TRBD1. Germline-derived CDR1 and CDR2 are LGHDT and YNNKEL (reference sequence). The CDR3 length is 14 residues. CDR3 DNA: TGTGCCCGCAGCCAGGGACAGGCGGCTGAAAAACTGTTTTTT. Translated: CARSQGQAAEKLFF.